This T cell receptor beta chain derives from a study of cytomegalovirus exposure and HLA in healthy donors. Study results and caveats: Most TCR sequences were seen very rarely across donors, but some public TCRs occurred in many.

Germline V gene sequence: CDR1 SGHNT, CDR2 YYREEE (reference sequence). The CDR3 is made up of 16 amino acids. Trimming stripped 2 bases from V and 3 bases from J, with 12 bases between. It was with 60 Vbeta and 13 Jbeta primers that the PCR ran. Produced via immunoSEQ multiplex PCR; TCRdb's table is partial and in-frame only. Of around 110,000 clones in the sample, about two thirds were seen once. With respect to this clone: Antigen unknown.

V is TRBV5-4 and J is TRBJ2-6; D is unclear. Input material: PBMCs. The sequence was obtained from a boy younger than 18 in good health and CMV-seronegative. The CDR3 spells CASSLNTPGGANVLTF. CDR3 in DNA: TGTGCCAGCAGCTTAAATACGCCCGGTGGGGCCAACGTCCTGACTTTC.